The rows below give T cell receptor beta chains drawn from one sample of a study of Ad26.COV2.S vaccination and SARS-CoV-2 variants. Sequenced by immunoSEQ multiplex PCR; TCRdb stores in-frame clones only, minus some. The sample includes roughly 330,000 clones, 90% of them seen just once. The sample here was peripheral blood, taken in a trial of Ad26.COV2.S vaccine versus placebo. The receptors come from a person aged 18-65 years who received the Ad26.COV2.S COVID-19 vaccine or a placebo. The CDR3 runs from the conserved cysteine through the conserved F or W.

J,V,CDR3
TRBJ1-2,TRBV9,CASSATLLQGATHYGYTF
TRBJ1-1,TRBV11-3,CASSFALGNFAEAFF
TRBJ1-2,TRBV29-1,CSVGSSYGYTF
TRBJ1-2,TRBV4-3,CASSRGQGNYGYTF
TRBJ2-1,TRBV6-2/TRBV6-3,CASSRLVSFVDEQFF
TRBJ2-3,TRBV5-1,CASSLAASGTGTQYF
TRBJ1-2,TRBV4-2,CASSPGTAYDYGYTF
TRBJ1-6,TRBV7-9,CASSLGSLGGPNSPLHF
TRBJ2-1,TRBV5-4,CASSLRDGFGEQFF
TRBJ1-1,TRBV5-4,CASSPGLNTEAFF
TRBJ1-3,TRBV6-6,CASSYSLGNTIYF
TRBJ2-1,TRBV9,CASSVAPAVPNEQFF
TRBJ1-2,TRBV5-6,CASSWVGYTF
TRBJ1-1,TRBV12-3/TRBV12-4,CASSRAVGTEAFF
TRBJ2-3,TRBV7-9,CASSWSDTQYF
TRBJ2-1,TRBV27,CASSGGTRQISYNEQFF
TRBJ2-1,TRBV4-2,CASSQVLGTSANEQFF
TRBJ2-1,TRBV4-3,CASSQAGNNEQFF
TRBJ2-2,TRBV3-1/TRBV3-2,CASSQVVAGELFF
TRBJ1-6,TRBV11-2,CASSLKRAGAQDYHSPLHF
TRBJ2-5,TRBV29-1,CSVAYETQYF